This is a list of T cell receptor beta chains from one sample in a study of control samples from healthy donors and cancer patients. Sequencing used immunoSEQ multiplex PCR; TCRdb keeps in-frame clones, though not all of them. The sample yields around 83,000 clones, over 85% seen once. The sample consisted of PBMCs. These receptors were taken from a woman in her thirties or forties with lung cancer. Both conserved end residues are part of each CDR3. A D gene is named only where the DNA matches it firmly. Rows may omit the clone size; those that give it use once, few, many or a size class.

-	TRBV11-2	-	TRBJ2-2	CASSLPGTGELFF	TGTGCCAGCAGCTTACCAGGGACAGGGGAGCTGTTTTTT
-	TRBV28	once	TRBJ2-7	CASRPGPPTSSYEQYF	TGTGCCAGCAGACCGGGACCTCCGACGAGCTCCTACGAGCAGTACTTC
TRBD1	TRBV29-1	-	TRBJ1-1	CSARQGMPEAFF	TGCAGCGCCCGACAGGGGATGCCTGAAGCTTTCTTT
-	TRBV30	-	TRBJ2-7	CAWSDRGAPGEQYF	TGTGCCTGGAGCGACCGGGGGGCGCCGGGCGAGCAGTACTTC
-	TRBV5-1	once	TRBJ1-1	CASSRDTGITEAFF	TGCGCCAGCAGCCGTGACACAGGAATCACTGAAGCTTTCTTT
-	TRBV5-6	-	TRBJ1-6	CASSLDSTNSPLHF	TGTGCCAGCAGCTTGGACAGTACTAATTCACCCCTCCACTTT
TRBD1	TRBV19	-	TRBJ2-1	CASSTHRGQKDEQFF	TGTGCCAGTAGTACCCACAGGGGGCAAAAGGATGAGCAGTTCTTC
TRBD1	TRBV30	-	TRBJ1-4	CAWSEGATGEKLFF	TGTGCCTGGAGTGAGGGGGCGACGGGTGAAAAACTGTTTTTT
TRBD2	TRBV5-1	-	TRBJ2-7	CASSPGLGFWEQYF	TGCGCCAGCAGCCCGGGACTAGGGTTTTGGGAGCAGTACTTC
-	TRBV7-9	once	TRBJ1-4	CASSLQETANEKLFF	TGTGCCAGCAGCTTACAGGAGACGGCTAATGAAAAACTGTTTTTT
-	TRBV5-1	-	TRBJ1-2	CASSFTDANYGYTF	TGCGCCAGCAGCTTCACGGACGCGAACTATGGCTACACCTTC
TRBD2	TRBV9	-	TRBJ2-1	CASSVSGGDYNEQFF	TGTGCCAGCAGCGTGAGCGGGGGTGACTACAATGAGCAGTTCTTC
-	TRBV6-5	-	TRBJ1-3	CASKSSRGGNTIYF	TGTGCCAGCAAATCCTCGAGGGGTGGAAACACCATATATTTT
-	TRBV2	-	TRBJ1-1	CASSSRRTSRTEAFF	TGTGCCAGCAGTTCCCGACGGACTTCGAGGACTGAAGCTTTCTTT
TRBD1	TRBV5-1	-	TRBJ1-2	CASSLMRGQGNGYTF	TGCGCCAGCAGCTTGATGCGGGGACAGGGGAATGGCTACACCTTC
TRBD2	TRBV27	-	TRBJ2-1	CASSTGTSGSYNEQFF	TGTGCCAGCAGCACCGGGACTAGCGGTTCTTACAATGAGCAGTTCTTC
TRBD1	TRBV23-1	-	TRBJ1-6	CRSRDRVSPLHF	TGCCGTTCCCGGGACAGGGTTTCACCCCTCCACTTT
-	TRBV4-2	-	TRBJ2-3	CASSQGGPTDTQYF	TGTGCCAGCAGCCAAGGGGGGCCCACAGATACGCAGTATTTT
TRBD1	TRBV7-9	-	TRBJ1-1	CASSITGATTEAFF	TGTGCCAGCAGCATCACAGGGGCGACCACTGAAGCTTTCTTT
-	TRBV7-2	-	TRBJ2-3	CAVRSGSPVADTQYF	TGTGCCGTCCGGTCGGGGAGTCCCGTTGCAGATACGCAGTATTTT
TRBD1	TRBV4-1	once	TRBJ2-1	CASSPDRVSYNEQFF	TGCGCCAGCAGCCCTGACAGGGTCTCCTACAATGAGCAGTTCTTC
-	TRBV5-4	-	TRBJ1-1	CASSPFLRANTEAFF	TGTGCCAGCAGCCCCTTCCTGAGGGCGAACACTGAAGCTTTCTTT
TRBD1	TRBV7-2	-	TRBJ2-1	CASSYRQGAPPSYNEQFF	TGTGCCAGCAGCTACCGACAGGGGGCCCCCCCCTCCTACAATGAGCAGTTCTTC
TRBD1	TRBV24-1	once	TRBJ1-2	CATSDETGGWNYGYTF	TGTGCCACCAGTGATGAAACAGGGGGCTGGAACTATGGCTACACCTTC
-	TRBV10-3	-	TRBJ1-2	CAISEEGGIAYGYTF	TGTGCTATCAGTGAGGAGGGGGGCATAGCTTATGGCTACACCTTC
TRBD2	TRBV7-9	-	TRBJ2-7	CASSLNRLAGSYEQYF	TGTGCCAGCAGCTTGAATAGGCTAGCGGGGAGCTACGAGCAGTACTTC
-	TRBV11-1	-	TRBJ2-7	CASTRSGSYEQYF	TGTGCCAGCACCCGATCGGGGAGCTACGAGCAGTACTTC